Below are 18 T cell receptor beta chains sequenced from a single sample in a study of sequential checkpoint blockade in melanoma. Treatment defined: randomized to nivolumab then ipilimumab (arm A) or the reverse (arm B). Assay used: immunoSEQ multiplex PCR; TCRdb lists only in-frame clones, some missing. The repertoire includes more than 10,000 clones, about 21% of them detected once, and over 5% sits in the top ten. The input for sequencing was tumor tissue (inferred from file names), taken from a patient given nivolumab and ipilimumab in sequence. The receptors were sampled from a human donor with melanoma.

CDR3 residues: CASSIGRESEAFF. In DNA form, the CDR3 reads TGTGCCAGTAGTATAGGGCGGGAATCTGAAGCTTTCTTT. The chain couples TRBV19 to TRBJ1-1, with D uncertain. The CDR3 runs to 13 residues. In germline, CDR1 is LNHDA, CDR2 SQIVND (reference sequence). Trimming took off 1 base at V and 6 bases at J, with 9 bases between the two ends. Full variable domain (missing parts from reference TRBV19 and TRBJ1-1): DGGITQSPKYLFRKEGQNVTLSCEQNLNHDAMYWYRQDPGQGLRLIYYSQIVNDFQKGDIAEGYSVSREKKESFPLTVTSAQKNPTAFYLCASSIGRESEAFFGQGTRLTVV.

V usage is TRBV9 and J usage is TRBJ2-2, with TRBD2 matching 7 bases. This CDR3 has 16 amino acids. Germline loops: CDR1 SGDLS, CDR2 YYNGEE. The trim removed 0 bases at V and 4 bases at J, leaving 6 bases unmatched. CDR3 bases: TGTGCCAGCAGCGTAGCGGGCGGGAGCGCCACCGGGGAGCTGTTTTTT. Residues: CASSVAGGSATGELFF.

The V and J genes are TRBV19 and TRBJ1-5; no firm D call. In germline, CDR1 is LNHDA, CDR2 SQIVND (reference sequence). This CDR3 spans 13 amino acids. The V end lost 5 bases, the J end lost 5 bases, and 10 bases lay between the germline ends. The CDR3 loop is CASSWGDDQPQHF. The CDR3 region has the DNA TGTGCCAGTAGTTGGGGAGACGATCAGCCCCAGCATTTT.

A single count supports this clone. CDR3 amino acids: CASSLPGTTSYEQYF. In nucleotides, the CDR3 is TGTGCCAGCAGTTTACCCGGGACTACCTCCTACGAGCAGTACTTC. This chain uses TRBV28 with TRBJ2-7; TRBD2 agrees at 7 bases. The CDR3 loop spans 15 amino acids. The germline CDR1 and CDR2 sequences are MDHEN and SYDVKM. Trimming removed 2 bases from V and 0 bases from J; junction bases left unmatched: 4.

V usage is TRBV30 and J usage is TRBJ2-1; 7 nucleotides match TRBD2. With V trimmed by 4 bases and J by 4 bases, 4 bases remained unmatched. Looked up from germline, CDR1 is GTSNPN and CDR2 is SVGIG (reference sequence). The CDR3 runs to 13 residues. CDR3 amino acids: CAWTSGVYNEQFF. The DNA for the CDR3 is TGTGCCTGGACTAGCGGAGTATACAATGAGCAGTTCTTC.

This chain uses TRBV29-1 with TRBJ2-5, with 10 bases that match TRBD1. The CDR3 contains 13 residues. V gave up 5 bases and J gave up 6 bases; unmatched junction bases: 6. CDR1 and CDR2 (germline): SQVTM, ANQGSEA. CDR3 in amino acids: CSVIRDRGQTQYF. The CDR3 DNA sequence: TGCAGCGTTATCCGGGACAGGGGACAGACCCAGTACTTC.

CDR3 in DNA: TGTGCCAGCAGCGCGGGCGAGCGGCAGACTGAAGCTTTCTTT. Protein product: CASSAGERQTEAFF. The V gene is TRBV11-3, the J gene TRBJ1-1; D is undetermined. The germline V and J ends were trimmed by 5 bases and 5 bases, with 15 bases remaining between them. From germline, CDR1 is SGHNT and CDR2 YENEEA. The CDR3 extends over 14 amino acids.

The rearrangement links TRBV6-8 to TRBJ2-2; TRBD2 matches at 8 bases. CDR1 is MNHGY and CDR2 is SAAAGT in the germline V gene. Trimming at V came to 10 bases and at J to 4 bases, leaving 8 bases not matched to a gene. The CDR3 extends over 14 amino acids. CDR3 amino acids: CAISSGRVTGELFF. CDR3 nucleotides: TGTGCCATCAGCTCCGGGAGGGTCACCGGGGAGCTGTTTTTT.

In this sample, this clone turned up many times. V gene TRBV11-3 combines with J gene TRBJ2-5; no reliable D call. Germline CDR1 and CDR2: SGHNT and YENEEA. This CDR3 is 15 amino acids long. The ends were cut back, 2 bases at V and 5 bases at J, with 15 bases in the middle. The CDR3 sequence is CASSLRSQAVETQYF. The CDR3 DNA reads TGTGCCAGCAGCTTAAGGTCGCAGGCCGTGGAGACCCAGTACTTC.

This clone appeared a few times. This rearrangement joins TRBV7-2 to TRBJ2-1; 9 nucleotides match TRBD2. The CDR3 consists of 13 residues. Per germline, CDR1 SGHTA and CDR2 FQGNSA. The J segment lost 15 bases and the V segment lost 1 base, leaving 7 bases of the junction unmatched. This CDR3 is CASSLGFGTSSFF. The CDR3 DNA sequence: TGTGCCAGCAGCTTAGGGTTTGGGACTAGCTCGTTCTTC.

This clone came up many times. The genes are TRBV11-3 and TRBJ2-5; D gene ambiguous. V was clipped by 3 bases and J by 4 bases, with 12 bases between them. This CDR3 has 14 amino acids. Per germline, CDR1 SGHNT and CDR2 YENEEA. CDR3: CASSFRLGLETQYF. CDR3 in DNA: TGTGCCAGCAGCTTCAGACTCGGCCTAGAGACCCAGTACTTC.

V is TRBV18 and J is TRBJ2-7; D perhaps matches TRBD1 (7 bases). V shed 3 bases and J shed 0 bases, with 12 bases lying between them. The CDR3 is made up of 15 amino acids. Per germline, CDR1 KGHSH and CDR2 LQKENI. CDR3 bases: TGTGCCAGCTCACCGCGGGACAGACTCTCCTACGAGCAGTACTTC. Translated: CASSPRDRLSYEQYF.

The rearrangement uses TRBV11-3 and TRBJ2-3; 8 bases are shared with TRBD2. Germline CDR1 SGHNT, CDR2 YENEEA. The V gene end was trimmed by 2 bases and the J gene end by 1 base; junction bases not matched to a gene: 5. This CDR3 is built from 16 residues. Written as DNA, the CDR3 is TGTGCCAGCAGCTTATATGGGACTAGTGGCACAGATACGCAGTATTTT. This codes for CASSLYGTSGTDTQYF.

This clone was seen only a few times. The V gene is TRBV6-8, the J gene TRBJ1-2; 8 nucleotides match TRBD1. V lost 7 bases and J lost 5; bases outside the gene matches: 6. The CDR3 runs to 13 residues. Germline CDR1 MNHGY, CDR2 SAAAGT. The CDR3 is CASNPTGVYGYTF. The DNA for the CDR3 is TGTGCCAGCAACCCGACAGGGGTTTATGGCTACACCTTC.

This clone was seen ten or more times. The chain links TRBV6-1 to TRBJ1-2; 8 nucleotides line up with TRBD1. Trimming took 1 base from V and 3 from J; bases not matched to a gene: 4. Germline V CDR1 and CDR2: MNHNS, SASEGT. This CDR3 comprises 15 residues. The CDR3 here is CASSEGTGSYYGYTF. The CDR3 DNA reads TGTGCCAGCAGTGAAGGGACAGGGTCATACTATGGCTACACCTTC.

By share of the sample, this clone is medium-sized. The chain couples TRBV9 to TRBJ2-5; TRBD1 or TRBD2 may be the D gene (5 bases each). CDR1 and CDR2 (germline): SGDLS, YYNGEE. Trimming shortened V by 0 bases and J by 2 bases, and 11 bases separated the two germline ends. This CDR3 is 15 amino acids long. The CDR3 sequence: CASSVGGGVQETQYF. The DNA of the CDR3 is TGTGCCAGCAGCGTAGGTGGGGGTGTACAAGAGACCCAGTACTTC.

The V gene is TRBV19, the J gene TRBJ1-1; D is ambiguous. V was cut by 5 bases and J by 1 base, with 11 bases left in between. The CDR3 spans 14 residues. Per germline, CDR1 LNHDA and CDR2 SQIVND (reference sequence). The CDR3 is CASSGRLGNTEAFF. The CDR3 DNA sequence: TGTGCCAGTAGTGGGCGGCTCGGGAACACTGAAGCTTTCTTT.

The rearrangement links TRBV5-1 to TRBJ1-4; 8 nucleotides line up with TRBD1. The junction had 6 bases not matched to a gene; V was cut back by 4 bases and J by 7 bases. Germline values: CDR1 SGHRS, CDR2 YFSETQ. The CDR3 is 14 residues long. The CDR3 nucleotides read TGCGCCAGCAGCGATCAGGGGGCTGGTGAAAAACTGTTTTTT. Protein: CASSDQGAGEKLFF.